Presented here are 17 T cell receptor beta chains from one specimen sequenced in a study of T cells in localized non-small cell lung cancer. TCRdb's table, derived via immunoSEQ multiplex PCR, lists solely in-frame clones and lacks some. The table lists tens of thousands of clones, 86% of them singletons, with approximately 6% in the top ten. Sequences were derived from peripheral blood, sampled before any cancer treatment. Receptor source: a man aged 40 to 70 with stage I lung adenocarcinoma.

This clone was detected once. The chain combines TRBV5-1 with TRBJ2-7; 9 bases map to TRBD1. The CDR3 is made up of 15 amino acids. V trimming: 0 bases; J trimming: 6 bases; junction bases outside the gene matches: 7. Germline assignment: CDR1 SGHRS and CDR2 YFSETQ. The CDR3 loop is CASSLGGQGVTEQYF. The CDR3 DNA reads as TGCGCCAGCAGCTTGGGGGGACAGGGAGTAACCGAGCAGTACTTC. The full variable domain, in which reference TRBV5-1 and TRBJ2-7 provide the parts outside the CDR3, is KAGVTQTPRYLIKTRGQQVTLSCSPISGHRSVSWYQQTPGQGLQFLFEYFSETQRNKGNFPGRFSGRQFSNSRSEMNVSTLELGDSALYLCASSLGGQGVTEQYFGPGTRLTVT.

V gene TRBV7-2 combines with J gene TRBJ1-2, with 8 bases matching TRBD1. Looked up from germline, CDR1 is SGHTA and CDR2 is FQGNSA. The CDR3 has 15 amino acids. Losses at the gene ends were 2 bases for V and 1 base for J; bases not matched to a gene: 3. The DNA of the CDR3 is TGTGCCAGCAGCTTACAGACAGGGGTTAACTATGGCTACACCTTC. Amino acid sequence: CASSLQTGVNYGYTF.

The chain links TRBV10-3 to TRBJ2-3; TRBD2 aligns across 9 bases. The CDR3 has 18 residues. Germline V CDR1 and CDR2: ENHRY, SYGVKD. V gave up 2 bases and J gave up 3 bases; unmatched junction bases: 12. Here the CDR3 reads CAISETASGNYWTDTQYF. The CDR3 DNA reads TGTGCCATCAGTGAGACGGCTAGCGGGAATTATTGGACAGATACGCAGTATTTT.

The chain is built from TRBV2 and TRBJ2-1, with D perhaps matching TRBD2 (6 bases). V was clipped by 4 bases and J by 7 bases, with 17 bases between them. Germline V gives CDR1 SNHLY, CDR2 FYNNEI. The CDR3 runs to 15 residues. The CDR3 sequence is CASSVGLSGLNEQFF. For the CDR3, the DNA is TGTGCCAGCAGTGTCGGACTAAGTGGTCTTAATGAGCAGTTCTTC.

CDR3 sequence (DNA): TGTGCCAGTAGTTTCGGACAGGGTTTTGAGACCCAGTACTTC. The encoded protein is CASSFGQGFETQYF. The rearrangement joins TRBV19 to TRBJ2-5; 8 positions agree with TRBD1. The CDR3 has 14 amino acids. V shed 5 bases and J 5 bases; nucleotides not matched to a gene: 7. Germline V CDR1 and CDR2: LNHDA, SQIVND (reference sequence).

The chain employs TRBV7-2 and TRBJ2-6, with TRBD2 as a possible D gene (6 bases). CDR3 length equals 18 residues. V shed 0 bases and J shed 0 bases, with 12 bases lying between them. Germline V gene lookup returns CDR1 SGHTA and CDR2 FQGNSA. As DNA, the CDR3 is TGTGCCAGCAGCTTAGCGGAGGGCCTACTCTCTGGGGCCAACGTCCTGACTTTC. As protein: CASSLAEGLLSGANVLTF.

The CDR3 protein is CASSLNRQGATGELFF. The DNA of the CDR3 is TGTGCCAGCAGCTTAAATAGACAGGGTGCCACCGGGGAGCTGTTTTTT. This sequence joins TRBV7-2 and TRBJ2-2, with TRBD1 identical over 7 bases. V was clipped by 2 bases and J by 4 bases; unmatched bases: 7. Germline V gene sequence: CDR1 SGHTA, CDR2 FQGNSA. This CDR3 contains 16 residues. The full variable domain, rest sourced from reference TRBV7-2 and TRBJ2-2, is GAGVSQSPSNKVTEKGKDVELRCDPISGHTALYWYRQSLGQGLEFLIYFQGNSAPDKSGLPSDRFSAERTGGSVSTLTIQRTQQEDSAVYLCASSLNRQGATGELFFGEGSRLTVL.

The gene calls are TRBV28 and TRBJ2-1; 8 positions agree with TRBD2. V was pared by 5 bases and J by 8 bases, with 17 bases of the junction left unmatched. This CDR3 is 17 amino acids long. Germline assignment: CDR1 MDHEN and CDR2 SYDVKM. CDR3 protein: CASSGSATGLVDYEQFF. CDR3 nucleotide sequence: TGTGCCAGCAGTGGCTCCGCGACGGGACTAGTGGATTATGAGCAGTTCTTC. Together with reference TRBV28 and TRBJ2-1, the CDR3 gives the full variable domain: DVKVTQSSRYLVKRTGEKVFLECVQDMDHENMFWYRQDPGLGLRLIYFSYDVKMKEKGDIPEGYSVSREKKERFSLILESASTNQTSMYLCASSGSATGLVDYEQFFGPGTRLTVL.

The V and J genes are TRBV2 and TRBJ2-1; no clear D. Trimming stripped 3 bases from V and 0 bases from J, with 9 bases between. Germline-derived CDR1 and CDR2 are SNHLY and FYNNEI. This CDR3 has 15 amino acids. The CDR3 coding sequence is TGTGCCAGCAGTGATGACACCAGCTCCTACAATGAGCAGTTCTTC. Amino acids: CASSDDTSSYNEQFF.

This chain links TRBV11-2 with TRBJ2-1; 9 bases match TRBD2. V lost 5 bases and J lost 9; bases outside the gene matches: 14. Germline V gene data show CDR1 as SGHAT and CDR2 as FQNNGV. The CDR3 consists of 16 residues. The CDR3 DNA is TGTGCCAGCAGCCGTGGGGCTAGCGGGACGATGGGTGAGCAGTTCTTC. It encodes CASSRGASGTMGEQFF.

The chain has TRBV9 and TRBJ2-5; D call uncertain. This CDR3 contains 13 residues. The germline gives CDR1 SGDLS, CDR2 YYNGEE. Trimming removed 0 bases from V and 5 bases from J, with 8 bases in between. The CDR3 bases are TGTGCCAGCAGCGTAGGGAGCCGGGAGACCCAGTACTTC. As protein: CASSVGSRETQYF.

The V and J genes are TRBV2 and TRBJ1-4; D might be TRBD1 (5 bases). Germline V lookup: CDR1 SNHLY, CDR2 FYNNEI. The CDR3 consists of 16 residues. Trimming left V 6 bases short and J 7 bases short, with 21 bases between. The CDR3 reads CASRGGHSQSGEKLFF. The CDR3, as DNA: TGTGCCAGCAGAGGAGGACACTCCCAATCGGGTGAAAAACTGTTTTTT.

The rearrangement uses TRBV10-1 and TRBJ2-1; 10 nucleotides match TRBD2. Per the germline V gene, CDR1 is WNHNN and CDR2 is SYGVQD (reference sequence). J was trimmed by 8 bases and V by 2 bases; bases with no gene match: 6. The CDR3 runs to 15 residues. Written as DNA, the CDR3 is TGCGCCAGCAGTGAGCTAGCGGGAGAAGCAGATGAGCAGTTCTTC. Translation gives CASSELAGEADEQFF.

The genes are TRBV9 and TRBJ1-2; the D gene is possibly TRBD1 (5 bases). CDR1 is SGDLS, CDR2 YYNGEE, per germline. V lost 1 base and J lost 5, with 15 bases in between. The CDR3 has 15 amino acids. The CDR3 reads CASSVSVGGFYGYTF. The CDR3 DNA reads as TGTGCCAGCAGCGTATCTGTGGGGGGATTTTATGGCTACACCTTC.

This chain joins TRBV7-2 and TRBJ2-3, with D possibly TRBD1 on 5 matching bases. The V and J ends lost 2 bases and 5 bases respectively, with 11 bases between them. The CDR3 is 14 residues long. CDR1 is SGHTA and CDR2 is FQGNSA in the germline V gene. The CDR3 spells CASSLQGGGDTQYF. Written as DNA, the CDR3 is TGTGCCAGCAGCTTACAGGGTGGTGGAGATACGCAGTATTTT.

CDR3 amino acids: CASSPSQDTEAFF. The CDR3 DNA follows: TGTGCCAGCAGCCCAAGTCAAGACACTGAAGCTTTCTTT. The V and J genes are TRBV5-5 and TRBJ1-1; D gene unclear. Per germline, CDR1 SGHKS and CDR2 YYEKEE (reference sequence). The CDR3 consists of 13 residues. The ends were cut back, 4 bases at V and 3 bases at J, with 10 bases in the middle.

The DNA of the CDR3 is TGCGCCAGCAGCCCTCTAGCGGCGGGAGGGGAGACCCAGTACTTC. Protein product: CASSPLAAGGETQYF. J is TRBJ2-5 and V is TRBV4-1, with 9 bases matching TRBD2. This CDR3 is 15 amino acids long. Germline lookup yields CDR1 MGHRA and CDR2 YSYEKL. Unmatched junction bases numbered 8, after V lost 4 bases and J lost 5 bases.